This T cell receptor beta chain emerged from a study of identical twins. Study-wide points: There was more out-of-frame TCR alpha sharing in monozygotic twins than models estimated.

TCRdb independently ran MiXCR on the 5' RACE reads; one entry per CDR3 protein. The sample holds about 200,000 distinct CDR3 sequences, 5% to 7% seen once. This clonotype has only a few counts. The antigen is not known. Germline CDR1 DFQATT, CDR2 SNEGSKA (reference sequence). The germline V and J ends were trimmed by 3 bases and 5 bases, with 22 bases remaining between them. The CDR3 length is 16 residues. The data were also submitted as part of a second study, on T cells expressing NK-cell markers.

The sequenced material came from CD8+ T cells sorted from blood. The rearrangement joins TRBV20-1 to TRBJ1-1; the D gene is possibly TRBD1 (5 bases). The sequence was collected from a woman in her late teens or twenties in good health. CDR3 nucleotides: TGCAGTGCTAGGATGTTGGGGGTGGGCTTCGAGACTGAAGCTTTCTTT. This codes for CSARMLGVGFETEAFF.